This note documents a single T cell receptor beta chain sequence. Its target is unknown. The CDR3 contains 16 residues. V lost 4 bases to trimming and J lost 6 bases; unmatched junction nucleotides: 8. Germline V gene data show CDR1 as KGHSY and CDR2 as FQNENV. Separate cDNA molecules each had unique molecular identifiers attached to them. TCRdb recomputed calls from the 5' RACE reads with MiXCR, one row per CDR3 protein. Of 70,000 to 85,000 distinct CDR3 sequences listed, more than 9% are singletons. This specimen comes from a study of early T cells in non-severe SARS-CoV-2 infection. About the study: Bulk RNA from unsorted whole blood was sequenced; chains were unpaired. Findings and limits, study-wide: VDJdb matches were skewed toward anti-spike CD8 T cell responses.

The sample was whole blood. This sequence was found in an adult who was a healthcare worker with PCR-confirmed SARS-CoV-2 infection or an uninfected control (not recorded which). The V gene is TRBV16, the J gene TRBJ1-6; TRBD1 matches at 8 bases. CDR3: CASSPTTGGINSPLHF. CDR3 coding DNA: TGTGCCAGCAGCCCCACAACAGGGGGGATTAATTCACCCCTCCACTTT. The full variable domain, completed using reference TRBV16 and TRBJ1-6, is GEEVAQTPKHLVRGEGQKAKLYCAPIKGHSYVFWYQQVLKNEFKFLISFQNENVFDETGMPKERFSAKCLPNSPCSLEIQATKLEDSAVYFCASSPTTGGINSPLHFGNGTRLTVT.